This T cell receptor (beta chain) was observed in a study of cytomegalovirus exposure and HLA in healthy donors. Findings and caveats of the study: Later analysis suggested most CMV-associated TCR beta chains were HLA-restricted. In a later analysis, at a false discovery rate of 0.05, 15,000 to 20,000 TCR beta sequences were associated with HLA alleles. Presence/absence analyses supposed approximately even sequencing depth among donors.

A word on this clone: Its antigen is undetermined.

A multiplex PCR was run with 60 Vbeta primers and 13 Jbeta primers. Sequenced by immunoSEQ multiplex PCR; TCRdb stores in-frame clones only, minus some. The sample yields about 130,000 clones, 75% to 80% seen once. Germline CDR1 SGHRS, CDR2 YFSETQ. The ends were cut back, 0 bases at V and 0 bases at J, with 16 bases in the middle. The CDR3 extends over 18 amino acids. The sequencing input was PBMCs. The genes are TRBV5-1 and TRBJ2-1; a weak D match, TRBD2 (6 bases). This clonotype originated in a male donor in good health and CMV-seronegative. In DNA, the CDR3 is TGCGCCAGCAGCTTGGCCGGGGGAGGTTCCAGCTCCTACAATGAGCAGTTCTTC. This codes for CASSLAGGGSSSYNEQFF.